This record covers a single TCR beta chain. What this receptor recognizes is not known. Per-base qualities were not stored, and no clone one base away is much larger. This entry belongs to a study of OX40 agonist ivuxolimab in advanced cancers. In the study overall: Ivuxolimab was a fully human IgG2 agonistic monoclonal antibody targeting the costimulatory receptor OX40 (CD134). Intravenous ivuxolimab was administered to patients every 2 weeks at six dose levels: 0.01, 0.1, 0.3, 1.5, 3 and 10 mg/kg. Among the roughly 50 dose-escalation patients, roughly 20 had hepatocellular carcinoma, about 15 melanoma, 9 renal cell carcinoma and 9 head and neck cancer. The purpose of peripheral TCRbeta sequencing was to test whether ivuxolimab changed TCR sequence diversity and led to clonal T-cell expansion. Patients were allowed to have had prior anti-PD-1, anti-PD-L1 or anti-CTLA-4 therapy, and around 40% of the dose-escalation patients had previously received checkpoint inhibitors. The paper covers the monotherapy dose-escalation part of the phase I ivuxolimab trial, which included N of about 50 patients. In the dose-escalation cohort, over 65% of patients were male, and the mean age was around 60 years, with a range of about 23 to 90. Partial responses were achieved by three dose-escalation patients, of whom one had hepatocellular carcinoma and two had cutaneous melanoma. The investigation overall reported the following: Antigen specificity was not determined for the clonally expanded peripheral T cells. In the 0.1-3.0 mg/kg groups, partial responders had among the lowest normalized peripheral clonal expansion, particularly in CD8+ T cells. At doses from 0.1 to 3.0 mg/kg, clonal expansion was seen in both CD4+ and CD8+ blood T cells between baseline and week 6. After ivuxolimab, CD8+ T cells had more expanded clones than CD4+ T cells on average. Low levels of normalized T-cell clonal expansion were also seen in some nonresponding patients.

Patients with autoimmune disease history or receiving systemic immunosuppression were excluded from the trial. Peripheral blood for TCR sequencing was drawn from every dose cohort at baseline, at cycle 4 day 1 and at cycle 7 day 1. The samples were drawn from a first-in-human, open-label, multicenter phase I dose-escalation trial of ivuxolimab. Adults with locally advanced or metastatic head and neck squamous cell, hepatocellular, melanoma or renal cell carcinoma were enrolled in the trial. Before TCR sequencing, CD4+ and CD8+ T cells were separately sorted from peripheral blood. Including cysteine and phenylalanine, the CDR3 has 13 amino acids. Only the CDR3 part of the read is kept: 39 bases, read in frame from the first base. Relative to germline, V is 1 base shorter and J is 3 bases shorter, with 7 bases between their ends. Taken from the germline V gene, the CDR1 and CDR2 loops are LGHNA and YSLEER.

Genomic DNA was extracted from sorted cells for sequencing of the TCRbeta CDR3 region. TCRbeta CDR3 regions were sequenced using the immunoSEQ Assay. TCRdb carries this immuneACCESS record with in-frame sequences only. Its versions omit some clonotypes, under half of them owing to an unresolved V gene in the studies checked, with the rest unexplained. The sample profile shows under 65,000 clones; more than 85% of them were found once. Around 8.7% of the sample rests with the top ten. The receptor's source is an adult with an advanced solid tumor such as melanoma, head and neck, liver or kidney cancer. Recombination joined TRBV4-3 with TRBJ2-7, with the D gene call left open. Material: CD4+ or CD8+ T cells sorted from blood, obtained in a trial of the OX40 agonist ivuxolimab. CDR3 region: CASSQGQFYEQYF. The DNA sequence is given as TGCGCCAGCAGCCAAGGTCAGTTCTACGAGCAGTACTTC.